This T cell receptor (beta chain) was documented in a study of beta chain features in type 1 diabetes. Expressed TCRB transcripts were sequenced because the isolated RNA had all been reverse transcribed beforehand. The assay was immunoSEQ multiplex PCR, and TCRdb's table has in-frame clones only and misses some. The sample lists about 140,000 clones, approximately 9.8% occurring once. The V gene lost 5 bases and the J gene lost 4 bases, with 11 bases spanning the gap. CDR1 is MNHNS and CDR2 is SASEGT in the germline V gene. The CDR3 consists of 14 residues. This clone occurred a few times. Its target is unknown. The purity of all sorted populations exceeded 95%. Study-wide results and caveats: Relative to healthy donors, patients appeared to have naive, central memory and Treg TCRB repertoires that were more similar.

The source material was central memory CD4+ T cells from blood. The receptor was derived from a woman aged 35 to 49 in good health. The gene calls are TRBV6-1 and TRBJ2-2; D gene unclear. The CDR3 loop reads CASSPQRSTGELFF. The DNA for the CDR3 is TGTGCCAGCAGTCCTCAGCGATCCACCGGGGAGCTGTTTTTT.